The 8 T cell receptor beta chains below all came from one sample that was sequenced in a study of T cells in narcolepsy. Profiled with immunoSEQ multiplex PCR; TCRdb holds only in-frame clones, not every one. The repertoire holds tens of thousands of clones, 75% to 90% seen once, with about 0.8% in the top ten. Material: CD45RA- memory CD4+ T cells from PBMCs. The receptors come from a human donor with narcolepsy.

The chain joins TRBV11-3 to TRBJ2-7; 7 bases agree with TRBD1. The germline gives CDR1 SGHNT, CDR2 YENEEA. V lost 5 bases, J lost 0 bases, and 7 bases stayed unmatched. CDR3 length: 15 amino acids. The CDR3 nucleotides are TGTGCCAGCAGCCACGGGGACAGCGGCTCCTACGAGCAGTACTTC. Its protein is CASSHGDSGSYEQYF.

The chain joins TRBV28 to TRBJ2-5; TRBD1 might be the D (7 bases). The V and J ends lost 2 bases and 5 bases respectively, with 15 bases between them. The V gene's germline CDR1 is MDHEN and CDR2 SYDVKM. The CDR3 has 15 amino acids. CDR3 sequence reads: CASSLQAGGRETQYF. In DNA form, the CDR3 reads TGTGCCAGCAGTTTACAGGCAGGGGGGAGGGAGACCCAGTACTTC.

The rearrangement links TRBV28 to TRBJ1-5; D possibly corresponds to TRBD1 (5 bases). Germline V gene lookup returns CDR1 MDHEN and CDR2 SYDVKM. This CDR3 spans 13 amino acids. Trimming shortened V by 5 bases and J by 5 bases, and 10 bases separated the two germline ends. CDR3 loop: CASSDTGYQPQHF. The CDR3 DNA is TGTGCCAGCAGTGATACAGGATATCAGCCCCAGCATTTT.

A remark on this clone: Other nucleotide sequences from this sample produce the same CDR3. The gene calls are TRBV30 and TRBJ2-7; TRBD1 aligns across 10 bases. This CDR3 has 15 amino acids. The J segment lost 3 bases and the V segment lost 0 bases, leaving 5 bases of the junction unmatched. Germline loops: CDR1 GTSNPN, CDR2 SVGIG (reference sequence). The CDR3 DNA reads TGTGCCTGGAGTGTCCGGGACAGGGGCATCTACGAGCAGTACTTC. This translates into CAWSVRDRGIYEQYF.

This clone was seen a few times. The chain combines TRBV6-1 with TRBJ1-1; D is ambiguous. The CDR3 has 15 amino acids. V shed 5 bases and J shed 4 bases, with 17 bases lying between them. Germline assignment: CDR1 MNHNS and CDR2 SASEGT. The CDR3 sequence is CASSKDLWTGTEAFF. CDR3 coding DNA: TGTGCCAGCAGTAAAGACTTGTGGACCGGCACTGAAGCTTTCTTT.

This chain connects TRBV18 to TRBJ1-1, with D perhaps TRBD1 (5 bases). Trimming left V 6 bases short and J 0 bases short, with 5 bases between. The CDR3 runs 12 residues. CDR1 and CDR2 from the germline V gene are KGHSH and LQKENI. The CDR3: CASSTVNTEAFF. For the CDR3, the DNA is TGTGCCAGCTCGACAGTGAACACTGAAGCTTTCTTT.

This chain uses TRBV7-2 with TRBJ1-6; tentatively, D is TRBD1 (5 bases). The CDR3 is 15 amino acids. Germline V CDR1 and CDR2: SGHTA, FQGNSA. The ends were cut back, 5 bases at V and 9 bases at J, with 17 bases in the middle. CDR3 sequence (DNA): TGTGCCAGCAGCCGACCGCCAGGGATGGGTTCACCCCTCCACTTT. Amino acids: CASSRPPGMGSPLHF.

V usage is TRBV10-3 and J usage is TRBJ2-7, with 7 positions matching TRBD2. The trim removed 0 bases at V and 3 bases at J, leaving 5 bases unmatched. Germline CDR1 ENHRY, CDR2 SYGVKD. This CDR3 is built from 15 residues. As DNA, the CDR3 is TGTGCCATCAGTGAGTCCCCGGGAGGAGGCTACGAGCAGTACTTC. It specifies CAISESPGGGYEQYF.